The rows below give T cell receptor beta chains drawn from one sample of a study of cytomegalovirus exposure and HLA in healthy donors. Assay used: immunoSEQ multiplex PCR; TCRdb lists only in-frame clones, some missing. The table lists 180,000 or so clones, approximately 59% of them singletons, with around 3% in the top ten. Sequencing input: PBMCs. The source of these receptors is a man aged 40-49 years in good health and CMV-seronegative. Each CDR3 is given with its conserved first and last residue. Fields, in order: D gene, J gene, clone size, V gene, CDR3 protein, CDR3 DNA. The D gene is left open where the match is weak. Size is stated for part of the rows, as once, few or many counts, or as a class when the clone is expanded.

d_gene: TRBD2; j_gene: TRBJ2-3; abundance: .; v_gene: TRBV5-4; CDR3aa: CASSLKREVTDTQYF; CDR3nt: TGTGCCAGCAGCTTAAAGCGGGAGGTCACAGATACGCAGTATTTT
d_gene: TRBD2; j_gene: TRBJ2-3; abundance: .; v_gene: TRBV29-1; CDR3aa: CSVRGGKMGTDTQYF; CDR3nt: TGCAGCGTTCGGGGGGGGAAAATGGGCACAGATACGCAGTATTTT
d_gene: .; j_gene: TRBJ2-2; abundance: .; v_gene: TRBV13; CDR3aa: CASSLEPGLGGAGAGELFF; CDR3nt: TGTGCCAGCAGCTTAGAACCGGGCCTAGGGGGGGCCGGTGCCGGGGAGCTGTTTTTT
d_gene: TRBD1; j_gene: TRBJ1-1; abundance: .; v_gene: TRBV10-3; CDR3aa: CAISELQGGNTEAFF; CDR3nt: TGTGCCATCAGTGAATTACAGGGGGGGAACACTGAAGCTTTCTTT
d_gene: TRBD2; j_gene: TRBJ2-7; abundance: .; v_gene: TRBV5-4; CDR3aa: CASSPGLAVHEQYF; CDR3nt: TGTGCCAGCAGCCCGGGACTAGCGGTCCACGAGCAGTACTTC
d_gene: .; j_gene: TRBJ1-1; abundance: .; v_gene: TRBV9; CDR3aa: CASRRQGNTEAFF; CDR3nt: TGTGCCAGCAGGAGGCAAGGGAACACTGAAGCTTTCTTT
d_gene: TRBD1; j_gene: TRBJ1-4; abundance: .; v_gene: TRBV11-2; CDR3aa: CASSLTGQSTNEKLFF; CDR3nt: TGTGCCAGCAGCTTAACGGGACAGTCAACTAATGAAAAACTGTTTTTT
d_gene: .; j_gene: TRBJ2-7; abundance: .; v_gene: TRBV27; CDR3aa: CASSFFYRSSYEQYF; CDR3nt: TGTGCCAGCAGTTTTTTTTACAGAAGCTCCTACGAGCAGTACTTC
d_gene: .; j_gene: TRBJ1-1; abundance: .; v_gene: TRBV5-1; CDR3aa: CASSPQLNTEAFF; CDR3nt: TGCGCCAGCAGCCCCCAATTGAACACTGAAGCTTTCTTT
d_gene: .; j_gene: TRBJ2-5; abundance: .; v_gene: TRBV6-5; CDR3aa: CASSSLETQYF; CDR3nt: TGTGCCAGCAGTTCCCTAGAGACCCAGTACTTC
d_gene: .; j_gene: TRBJ1-2; abundance: .; v_gene: TRBV19; CDR3aa: CASRDTFNYGYTF; CDR3nt: TGTGCCAGTAGGGACACCTTCAACTATGGCTACACCTTC
d_gene: TRBD1; j_gene: TRBJ2-7; abundance: .; v_gene: TRBV19; CDR3aa: CASSPGQGWYEQYF; CDR3nt: TGTGCCAGTAGTCCGGGACAGGGGTGGTACGAGCAGTACTTC
d_gene: TRBD1; j_gene: TRBJ2-2; abundance: few; v_gene: TRBV7-9; CDR3aa: CASSHGTAHPGELFF; CDR3nt: TGTGCCAGCAGCCACGGGACAGCTCACCCCGGGGAGCTGTTTTTT
d_gene: .; j_gene: TRBJ1-1; abundance: .; v_gene: TRBV5-6; CDR3aa: CARRNREGLQAFF; CDR3nt: TGTGCCAGACGAAATAGAGAGGGCCTTCAAGCTTTCTTT
d_gene: .; j_gene: TRBJ2-1; abundance: few; v_gene: TRBV19; CDR3aa: CASSIDSERNEQFF; CDR3nt: TGTGCCAGTAGTATAGACAGCGAGAGGAATGAGCAGTTCTTC
d_gene: .; j_gene: TRBJ2-2; abundance: .; v_gene: TRBV9; CDR3aa: CASSVGQSGNTGELFF; CDR3nt: TGTGCCAGCAGCGTAGGGCAATCGGGGAACACCGGGGAGCTGTTTTTT
d_gene: .; j_gene: TRBJ1-5; abundance: .; v_gene: TRBV19; CDR3aa: CASSIFPIVRAEDQPQHF; CDR3nt: TGTGCCAGTAGTATCTTCCCCATTGTGAGGGCGGAGGATCAGCCCCAGCATTTT
d_gene: TRBD1; j_gene: TRBJ1-5; abundance: once; v_gene: TRBV27; CDR3aa: CASSRQGAGQPQHF; CDR3nt: TGTGCCAGCAGCAGACAGGGGGCGGGTCAGCCCCAGCATTTT
d_gene: .; j_gene: TRBJ1-2; abundance: .; v_gene: TRBV19; CDR3aa: CASSEQGSGYGYTF; CDR3nt: TGTGCCAGTAGCGAACAGGGTTCTGGCTATGGCTACACCTTC
d_gene: .; j_gene: TRBJ2-2; abundance: .; v_gene: TRBV25-1; CDR3aa: CASSDDSGELFF; CDR3nt: TGTGCCAGCAGTGATGATAGCGGGGAGCTGTTTTTT
d_gene: .; j_gene: TRBJ2-7; abundance: .; v_gene: TRBV7-9; CDR3aa: CSSSHDRTYEQYF; CDR3nt: TGTTCCAGCAGCCACGACAGAACCTACGAGCAGTACTTC
d_gene: .; j_gene: TRBJ2-2; abundance: .; v_gene: TRBV6-5; CDR3aa: CASSSDSAASGELFF; CDR3nt: TGTGCCAGCAGCTCTGACAGTGCCGCTTCCGGGGAGCTGTTTTTT
d_gene: .; j_gene: TRBJ1-5; abundance: .; v_gene: TRBV7-2; CDR3aa: CASSLRGNNQPQHF; CDR3nt: TGTGCCAGCAGCTTACGCGGGAACAATCAGCCCCAGCATTTT
d_gene: .; j_gene: TRBJ2-7; abundance: .; v_gene: TRBV6-1; CDR3aa: CASSSQGSYEQYF; CDR3nt: TGTGCCAGCAGTTCCCAGGGGTCCTACGAGCAGTACTTC
d_gene: TRBD1; j_gene: TRBJ2-5; abundance: .; v_gene: TRBV7-3; CDR3aa: CASSLMTGGGETQYF; CDR3nt: TGTGCCAGCAGCTTAATGACAGGGGGCGGTGAGACCCAGTACTTC
d_gene: .; j_gene: TRBJ2-7; abundance: .; v_gene: TRBV2; CDR3aa: CASRGDPVEQYF; CDR3nt: TGTGCCAGCCGCGGGGACCCCGTCGAGCAGTACTTC
d_gene: TRBD2; j_gene: TRBJ2-1; abundance: .; v_gene: TRBV5-1; CDR3aa: CASSLWGLAVGGYNEQFF; CDR3nt: TGCGCCAGCAGCTTGTGGGGACTAGCGGTGGGGGGGTACAATGAGCAGTTCTTC
d_gene: .; j_gene: TRBJ2-5; abundance: .; v_gene: TRBV11-3; CDR3aa: CASSLGGGFQETQYF; CDR3nt: TGTGCCAGCAGCCTAGGTGGGGGGTTTCAAGAGACCCAGTACTTC
d_gene: TRBD1; j_gene: TRBJ2-7; abundance: few; v_gene: TRBV18; CDR3aa: CASSPQGQGSNEQYF; CDR3nt: TGTGCCAGCTCACCTCAGGGACAGGGGTCTAACGAGCAGTACTTC
d_gene: TRBD1; j_gene: TRBJ1-2; abundance: few; v_gene: TRBV9; CDR3aa: CASSRGTGDGYTF; CDR3nt: TGTGCCAGCAGCCGCGGGACAGGGGATGGCTACACCTTC